Following are 20 T cell receptor beta chains from one sample sequenced in a study of blood T cell repertoires in COVID-19 (TCRdb year 2020). The library was obtained by the immunoSEQ multiplex PCR assay. TCRdb stores this immuneACCESS table with in-frame sequences only. Part of the clones is absent; in the studies checked, under half of the shortfall reflects unresolved V genes, and no reason is known for the rest. For this sample there are 310,000 or so clones; approximately 90% appear just once. The ten largest clonotypes hold about 2.2% of the sample. Sequences were obtained from peripheral blood. Source of these receptors: a woman in her twenties or thirties with COVID-19, enrolled during active disease.

This clone is a singleton in its sample. The V and J genes are TRBV15 and TRBJ1-4; D gene uncertain. The CDR3 runs 14 residues. V was shortened by 1 base and J by 8 bases, with 11 bases between the two germline ends. The germline gives CDR1 LNHNV, CDR2 YYDKDF (reference sequence). In nucleotides, the CDR3 is TGTGCCACCAGCAGAGGGCCCAATTTCGAAAAACTGTTTTTT. Its protein product is CATSRGPNFEKLFF. The whole variable domain, remainder taken from reference TRBV15 and TRBJ1-4, is DAMVIQNPRYQVTQFGKPVTLSCSQTLNHNVMYWYQQKSSQAPKLLFHYYDKDFNNEADTPDNFQSRRPNTSFCFLDIRSPGLGDTAMYLCATSRGPNFEKLFFGSGTQLSVL.

The chain combines TRBV5-4 with TRBJ1-6, with 9 bases that match TRBD1. CDR3 size: 14 residues. Germline V gene lookup returns CDR1 SGHNT and CDR2 YYREEE (reference sequence). The ends lost 4 bases at V and 8 bases at J; junction bases unmatched: 4. As DNA, the CDR3 is TGTGCCAGCAGCCCACGGACAGGGGATTCACCCCTCCACTTT. It specifies CASSPRTGDSPLHF.

The chain employs TRBV7-9 and TRBJ1-4; tentative D call: TRBD1 (6 bases). Germline lookup yields CDR1 SEHNR and CDR2 FQNEAQ (reference sequence). The CDR3 is made up of 13 amino acids. V was clipped by 5 bases and J by 8 bases, with 12 bases between them. CDR3 bases: TGTGCCAGCAGCCAAGGGACACCAGAAAAACTGTTTTTT. This encodes CASSQGTPEKLFF.

This clone was detected a few times. The rearrangement links TRBV19 to TRBJ1-2, with unresolved D. CDR1 LNHDA and CDR2 SQIVND come from the germline V gene (reference sequence). This CDR3 comprises 15 residues. V was pared by 8 bases and J by 0 bases, with 16 bases between. The CDR3 reads CASHQDPRANYGYTF. CDR3 bases: TGTGCCAGTCACCAGGATCCCAGAGCTAACTATGGCTACACCTTC.

The V and J genes are TRBV6-2 or TRBV6-3 and TRBJ1-4, with 8 bases fitting TRBD1. With V trimmed by 6 bases and J by 4 bases, 7 bases remained unmatched. The CDR3 sequence is 15 residues long. The V gene's germline CDR1 is MNHEY and CDR2 SVGEGT. The CDR3 nucleotides are TGTGCCAGCAGCCCCCGGACAGGGAGTAATGAAAAACTGTTTTTT. Residues: CASSPRTGSNEKLFF.

The chain is built from TRBV15 and TRBJ2-5, with TRBD2 as a possible D gene (6 bases). Trimming shortened V by 1 base and J by 2 bases, and 11 bases separated the two germline ends. The CDR3 runs 15 residues. CDR1 and CDR2 (germline): LNHNV, YYDKDF (reference sequence). The CDR3 DNA sequence: TGTGCCACCAGCAGAGGGGCTAGCGAGCAAGAGACCCAGTACTTC. As protein: CATSRGASEQETQYF.

The chain employs TRBV7-7 and TRBJ2-5, with a tentative D call TRBD1 (6 bases). The V and J ends lost 6 bases and 3 bases respectively, with 11 bases between them. Per the germline V gene, CDR1 is SSHAT and CDR2 is FNYEAQ (reference sequence). This CDR3 has 13 amino acids. The DNA of the CDR3 is TGTGCCAGCAGTCGGGACATCGAAGAGACCCAGTACTTC. Protein product: CASSRDIEETQYF.

V is TRBV6-5 and J is TRBJ1-1; D is unclear. The CDR3 totals 13 residues. Germline lookup yields CDR1 MNHEY and CDR2 SVGAGI. CDR3 region: CAVVVVLNTEAFF. The CDR3 nucleotides are TGTGCGGTAGTCGTTGTCCTGAACACTGAAGCTTTCTTT.

V and J are TRBV6-5 and TRBJ2-5, with D maybe TRBD1 (6 bases). Trimming removed 6 bases from V and 5 bases from J, with 10 bases in between. Germline CDR1 reads MNHEY; CDR2 reads SVGAGI. This CDR3 is built from 12 residues. The CDR3 DNA reads as TGTGCCAGCAGGTCTGACAGGGAGACCCAGTACTTC. As protein: CASRSDRETQYF.

This sequence joins TRBV29-1 and TRBJ2-1; TRBD2 might be the D (5 bases). Trimming pared 5 bases from V and 4 bases from J, leaving 9 bases between. This CDR3 has 12 residues. CDR1 and CDR2 from the germline V gene are SQVTM and ANQGSEA. CDR3 DNA sequence: TGCAGCGTTTCGGGAACTTACAATGAGCAGTTCTTC. Protein sequence: CSVSGTYNEQFF.

The sample holds one count of this clone. The chain links TRBV7-8 to TRBJ2-5; 11 positions match TRBD1. The ends lost 6 bases at V and 4 bases at J; junction bases unmatched: 4. Germline V CDR1 and CDR2: SGHVS, FQNEAQ. The CDR3 loop spans 14 amino acids. As DNA, the CDR3 is TGTGCCAGCAGTCGGGACAGGGGGGGAGAGACCCAGTACTTC. Its translation is CASSRDRGGETQYF. The full variable domain, its missing parts supplied by reference TRBV7-8 and TRBJ2-5, is GAGVSQSPRYKVAKRGQDVALRCDPISGHVSLFWYQQALGQGPEFLTYFQNEAQLDKSGLPSDRFFAERPEGSVSTLKIQRTQQEDSAVYLCASSRDRGGETQYFGPGTRLLVL.

The chain joins TRBV15 to TRBJ2-7; 12 bases line up with TRBD2. V shed 1 base, J shed 4 bases, and the junction held 5 bases outside the gene matches. This CDR3 contains 16 residues. CDR1 LNHNV and CDR2 YYDKDF come from the germline V gene (reference sequence). The CDR3 DNA reads as TGTGCCACCAGCAGAGGGACTAGCGGGAACCCTTACGAGCAGTACTTC. It codes for CATSRGTSGNPYEQYF.

The chain is built from TRBV6-5 and TRBJ1-2; TRBD1 aligns across 8 bases. CDR3 size: 15 residues. With V trimmed by 5 bases and J by 6 bases, 11 bases remained unmatched. CDR1 is MNHEY, CDR2 SVGAGI, per germline. As DNA, the CDR3 is TGTGCCAGCAGTCTCCAGGGGGACAGGTTACATGGCTACACCTTC. The encoded protein is CASSLQGDRLHGYTF.

The rearrangement links TRBV12-3 or TRBV12-4 to TRBJ2-3; possibly TRBD2 for D (6 bases). V shed 6 bases and J shed 8 bases, with 9 bases lying between them. The CDR3 extends over 11 amino acids. CDR3 coding DNA: TGTGCCAGCAGCCAGGGACTTACGCAGTATTTT. Translated: CASSQGLTQYF.

This chain uses TRBV30 with TRBJ2-7; D gene uncertain. Germline V CDR1 and CDR2: GTSNPN, SVGIG (reference sequence). CDR3 length: 13 residues. V dropped 2 bases and J dropped 2 bases, with 10 bases sitting between them. The CDR3 region has the DNA TGTGCCTGGAGTAAGACACCTACCTACGAGCAGTACTTC. Encoded protein: CAWSKTPTYEQYF.

The chain links TRBV19 to TRBJ2-2, with a possible D match to TRBD2 (7 bases). The CDR3 is made up of 18 amino acids. In germline, CDR1 is LNHDA, CDR2 SQIVND (reference sequence). The germline V and J ends were trimmed by 4 bases and 9 bases, with 27 bases remaining between them. The CDR3 DNA is TGTGCCAGTAGTACAAAAGGGAGGGACAAGAAGGCTAGTCGGGAGCTGTTTTTT. Translated, it gives CASSTKGRDKKASRELFF. The full variable domain, completed using reference TRBV19 and TRBJ2-2, is DGGITQSPKYLFRKEGQNVTLSCEQNLNHDAMYWYRQDPGQGLRLIYYSQIVNDFQKGDIAEGYSVSREKKESFPLTVTSAQKNPTAFYLCASSTKGRDKKASRELFFGEGSRLTVL.

In its sample, this clone was seen once. V and J are TRBV10-1 and TRBJ2-1, with TRBD2 as a possible D gene (5 bases). CDR1 WNHNN and CDR2 SYGVQD come from the germline V gene (reference sequence). Between the trimmed V and J ends, which lost 3 bases and 2 bases, there was a span of 11 bases. The CDR3 contains 15 residues. The CDR3 DNA is TGCGCCAGCAGTGATGGTGCGGGTGCCTACAATGAGCAGTTCTTC. Amino acid sequence: CASSDGAGAYNEQFF.

The chain carries TRBV27 and TRBJ1-6, with 7 bases identical to TRBD1. The V gene's germline CDR1 is MNHEY and CDR2 SMNVEV (reference sequence). The CDR3 totals 15 residues. J gave up 7 bases and V 6 bases, and 9 bases lay outside the gene matches. The CDR3, as DNA: TGTGCCAGCAGGCCGGGACAGCGACGAAATTCACCCCTCCACTTT. It encodes CASRPGQRRNSPLHF.

The chain carries TRBV29-1 and TRBJ2-3, with a tentative D call TRBD1 (6 bases). This CDR3 spans 14 amino acids. CDR1 SQVTM and CDR2 ANQGSEA come from the germline V gene. The V and J ends lost 4 bases and 6 bases respectively, with 17 bases between them. The chain's CDR3 is CSVVAGDDGDTQYF. The DNA of the CDR3 is TGCAGCGTTGTCGCAGGGGACGACGGGGATACGCAGTATTTT.

V usage is TRBV2 and J usage is TRBJ1-1; D uncertain. Trimming removed 6 bases at V and 7 bases at J, with 15 bases between. CDR1 and CDR2 (germline): SNHLY, FYNNEI. The CDR3 is 13 residues long. CDR3 nucleotides: TGTGCCAGCAGCCTCACCTTGAACGGTGAAGCTTTCTTT. Amino acids: CASSLTLNGEAFF.